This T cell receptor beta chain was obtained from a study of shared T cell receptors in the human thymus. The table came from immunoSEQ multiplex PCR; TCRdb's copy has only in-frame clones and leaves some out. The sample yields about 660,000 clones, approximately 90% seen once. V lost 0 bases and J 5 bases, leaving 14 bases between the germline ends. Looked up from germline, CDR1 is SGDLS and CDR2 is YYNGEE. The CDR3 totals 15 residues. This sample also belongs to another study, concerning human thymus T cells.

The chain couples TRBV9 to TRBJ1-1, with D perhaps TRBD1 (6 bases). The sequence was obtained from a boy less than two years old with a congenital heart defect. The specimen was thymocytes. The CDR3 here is CASSVEQGRWTEAFF. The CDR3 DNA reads TGTGCCAGCAGCGTAGAACAGGGTCGGTGGACTGAAGCTTTCTTT.